Listed here is a single T cell receptor (beta chain). V was shortened by 4 bases and J by 4 bases, with 13 bases between the two germline ends. The CDR3 consists of 15 residues. CDR1 is SEHNR, CDR2 FQNEAQ, per germline (reference sequence). Only in-frame clones appear in the TCRdb table, and some are missing; sequencing was by immunoSEQ multiplex PCR. Of roughly 350,000 clones in the sample, 75% to 90% were seen once. The data were obtained in a study of Ad26.COV2.S vaccination and SARS-CoV-2 variants. The treatment: about 20 received Ad26.COV2.S at low or high dose, single or two shots; about 5 received placebo; per-sample allocation not given. Repertoires come from day 63 after the first vaccine or placebo injection. An Ad26 vector that expressed Wuhan-strain SARS-CoV-2 spike constituted the vaccine.

The chain couples TRBV7-9 to TRBJ1-4; possible D gene TRBD1, 6 bases. Sequences were derived from peripheral blood, sampled in a trial of Ad26.COV2.S vaccine versus placebo. This receptor was identified in a person between 18 and 60 years old who received the Ad26.COV2.S COVID-19 vaccine or a placebo. The CDR3 spells CASSSPDRVNEKLFF. The CDR3 DNA reads as TGTGCCAGCAGCTCCCCGGACAGAGTTAATGAAAAACTGTTTTTT. Using reference TRBV7-9 and TRBJ1-4 for the parts outside the CDR3, the full variable domain is DTGVSQNPRHKITKRGQNVTFRCDPISEHNRLYWYRQTLGQGPEFLTYFQNEAQLEKSRLLSDRFSAERPKGSFSTLEIQRTEQGDSAMYLCASSSPDRVNEKLFFGSGTQLSVL.